Listed below are T cell receptor beta chains from one sample, sequenced in a study of shared clonotypes between healthy human individuals. The method was immunoSEQ multiplex PCR; TCRdb's version includes in-frame clones alone and lacks a portion of them. The data show 2,500,000 or so clones, approximately 93% seen once. The sequenced material came from naive CD4+ T cells from PBMCs. These receptors were taken from a man between 18 and 29 years old in good health. Some clones in this sample may be carry-over from other donors' samples. Both conserved end residues are part of each CDR3. The D gene is left open where the match is weak. Not every row has a clone size; where given, it reads once, few, many or a size class.

J gene	D gene	clone size	V gene	CDR3 DNA	CDR3 protein
TRBJ1-2	TRBD1	few	TRBV20-1	TGCAGTGCGGGACAGCTCTACACCTTC	CSAGQLYTF
TRBJ2-1	NA	NA	TRBV7-9	TGTGCCAGCAGCTTAGAAGGGTCAGCCAATGAGCAGTTCTTC	CASSLEGSANEQFF
TRBJ2-3	NA	few	TRBV9	TGTGCCAGCAGCGCGCTTAGCACAGATACGCAGTATTTT	CASSALSTDTQYF
TRBJ2-1	NA	NA	TRBV2	TGTGCCAGCAGTGAAGAACTAGCCTTCCGGAATGAGCAGTTCTTC	CASSEELAFRNEQFF
TRBJ2-7	NA	NA	TRBV21-1	TGTGCCAGCGGACAGGGGGCCTACGAGCAGTACTTC	CASGQGAYEQYF
TRBJ1-4	TRBD1	NA	TRBV7-2	TGTGCCAGCAGTCGACCCGGGACAGGTCGTGAAAAACTGTTTTTT	CASSRPGTGREKLFF
TRBJ1-2	TRBD1	NA	TRBV4-3	TGCGCCAGCAGCCAAGATGTGGGACAGAACTATGGCTACACCTTC	CASSQDVGQNYGYTF
TRBJ2-7	NA	once	TRBV27	TGTGCCAGCAGTCCACCCTACCCGGACAGTCGGGAGCAGTACTTC	CASSPPYPDSREQYF
TRBJ2-1	NA	NA	TRBV9	TGTGCCAGCAGCCCTACGGCGGCCTCATATACAAGTGAGCAGTTCTTC	CASSPTAASYTSEQFF
TRBJ2-5	TRBD2	once	TRBV13	TGTGCCAGCAGCTTGGTATTCGGGACTAGCGGGTACCAAGAGACCCAGTACTTC	CASSLVFGTSGYQETQYF
TRBJ2-3	NA	NA	TRBV27	TGTGCCAGCAGTTTATCGATCGGATATGGGGCCAGCACAGATACGCAGTATTTT	CASSLSIGYGASTDTQYF
TRBJ2-3	TRBD2	NA	TRBV9	TGTGCCAGCAGCGTGGCGGGGGGTCATCCTAGCACAGATACGCAGTATTTT	CASSVAGGHPSTDTQYF
TRBJ1-2	NA	NA	TRBV28	TGTGCCAGCACCCCCGAGGCGGGGAGTTATGGCTACACCTTC	CASTPEAGSYGYTF
TRBJ1-2	TRBD1	NA	TRBV5-6	TGTGCCAGCAGCTCTCTCCGGGACAGGGGGGACTATGGCTACACCTTC	CASSSLRDRGDYGYTF
TRBJ2-5	TRBD1	NA	TRBV18	TGTGCCAGCTCACCACCGACGGGACAGCCCCAAGAGACCCAGTACTTC	CASSPPTGQPQETQYF
TRBJ2-7	TRBD2	NA	TRBV28	TGTGCCAGCAGAACACTAGCGGGAGGAGGGGTCTCCTACGAGCAGTACTTC	CASRTLAGGGVSYEQYF
TRBJ2-1	TRBD2	NA	TRBV6-5	TGTGCCAGCACCCCTCTAGCGGGAGTACAGAATGAGCAGTTCTTC	CASTPLAGVQNEQFF
TRBJ2-7	NA	NA	TRBV20-1	TGCAGTGCTAGTTCGAGTCGCGAGCAGTACTTC	CSASSSREQYF
TRBJ2-7	TRBD2	NA	TRBV11-2	TGTGCCAGCAGCTTAAACATCGGACTAGCGCCTTCCTACGAGCAGTACTTC	CASSLNIGLAPSYEQYF
TRBJ1-1	TRBD1	NA	TRBV27	TGTGCCAGCACTACAGGACAGGGGGCGCGAGGAAGCACTGAAGCTTTCTTT	CASTTGQGARGSTEAFF
TRBJ2-2	TRBD2	NA	TRBV9	TGTGCCAGCAGCGTAGGACCCCAAGCGGGAAACACCGGGGAGCTGTTTTTT	CASSVGPQAGNTGELFF
TRBJ2-7	NA	NA	TRBV25-1	TGTGCCAGCACGAGGGGGGCCTTCTCGTCGGGTGAGCAGTACTTC	CASTRGAFSSGEQYF
TRBJ2-3	NA	once	TRBV19	TGTGCCAGTAGTACCCCGGGGGACAGAATCACAGATACGCAGTATTTT	CASSTPGDRITDTQYF
TRBJ2-2	TRBD2	NA	TRBV7-9	TGTGCCAGCAGCCCCTTGCACTTCGGGGGGGCGACCGGGGAGCTGTTTTTT	CASSPLHFGGATGELFF
TRBJ2-7	NA	NA	TRBV6-5	TGTGCCAGCAGCAGGGTACCGTACGAGCAGTACTTC	CASSRVPYEQYF
TRBJ2-7	TRBD2	NA	TRBV10-3	TGTGCCATCAGTGACCAGGGACTAGCGGGAGGGCGGGAGCAGTACTTC	CAISDQGLAGGREQYF
TRBJ1-4	NA	NA	TRBV7-9	TGTGCCAGCAGCTTCTGGGACTATAATGAAAAACTGTTTTTT	CASSFWDYNEKLFF
TRBJ2-1	NA	NA	TRBV29-1	TGCAGCGTTGATCAGTTGGTGTACAATGAGCAGTTCTTC	CSVDQLVYNEQFF
TRBJ1-5	NA	NA	TRBV19	TGTGCCAGTGCTAATTGGGTTAGCAATCAGCCCCAGCATTTT	CASANWVSNQPQHF
TRBJ2-2	NA	NA	TRBV15	TGTGCCACCAGCAGAGATAATAACGGGGAGCTGTTTTTT	CATSRDNNGELFF
TRBJ2-2	TRBD2	NA	TRBV7-2	TGTGCCAGCAGCTTTACGGGGGCCGCGGGAGGGCTTAGGACCGGGGAGCTGTTTTTT	CASSFTGAAGGLRTGELFF
TRBJ1-2	TRBD1	NA	TRBV27	TGTGCCAGCAGCGAAATCGGGCAGGGGGTGAAAGGCTACACCTTC	CASSEIGQGVKGYTF
TRBJ2-7	NA	NA	TRBV5-1	TGCGCCAGCAGCTTGGCCGGACTCCCAACCTACGAGCAGTACTTC	CASSLAGLPTYEQYF
TRBJ2-5	NA	once	TRBV29-1	TGCAGCGTTGAGTTGGGGGGCCTAGAGACCCAGTACTTC	CSVELGGLETQYF
TRBJ2-3	NA	NA	TRBV7-9	TGTGCCAGCAGCCATGACAGGTCCACAGATACGCAGTATTTT	CASSHDRSTDTQYF